These 5 T cell receptor beta chains were sequenced from one sample in a study of tumor and adjacent non-tumor tissue in lung cancer. The template was RNA from unsorted bulk tissue. The library came from three nested PCR rounds adapted from ARM-PCR protocols. TCRdb independently ran MiXCR on the multiplex PCR reads; one entry per CDR3 protein. The repertoire has about 200,000 distinct CDR3 sequences, approximately 74% of them found once; the top ten carry about 25%. Material for sequencing was lung tumor tissue. Receptors were obtained from a man aged 55-75 years with non-small cell lung cancer.

This clonotype was picked up a small number of times. The chain has TRBV20-1 and TRBJ1-2, with D possibly TRBD1 on 5 matching bases. Trimming took 1 base from V and 4 from J, leaving 10 bases between them. Germline values: CDR1 DFQATT, CDR2 SNEGSKA (reference sequence). CDR3 size: 13 residues. The CDR3 protein is CSARGRGGYGYTF. CDR3 nucleotides: TGCAGTGCTAGAGGTCGGGGGGGCTATGGCTACACCTTC.

V gene TRBV20-1 combines with J gene TRBJ1-5; D gene uncertain. CDR3 size: 15 residues. The germline V and J ends were trimmed by 7 bases and 1 base, with 17 bases remaining between them. Germline values: CDR1 DFQATT, CDR2 SNEGSKA (reference sequence). The CDR3 nucleotides read TGCAGTGTGGGGATAGGTGGTCTCAGCAATCAGCCCCAGCATTTT. It is translated as CSVGIGGLSNQPQHF.

This clonotype has ten or more counts. This chain links TRBV20-1 with TRBJ2-1; 7 bases line up with TRBD2. In germline, CDR1 is DFQATT, CDR2 SNEGSKA (reference sequence). V lost 2 bases and J lost 2; bases outside the gene matches: 15. The CDR3 sequence is 18 residues long. CDR3 region: CSARMPRDLGGAYNEQFF. The CDR3 DNA is TGCAGTGCTAGAATGCCTCGTGATCTGGGGGGGGCCTACAATGAGCAGTTCTTC.

This clonotype was seen only once. The junction shows a germline mismatch at one end, possibly a read error. The chain joins TRBV5-4 to TRBJ1-4; D not certain. Germline loops: CDR1 SGHNT, CDR2 YYREEE (reference sequence). CDR3 size: 15 residues. The CDR3 nucleotides read TGTGCCAGCAGCTTGGACAGCTCAACTAATGAAGAACTGTTTTTT. Amino acid sequence: CASSLDSSTNEELFF.

A word on this clonotype: The junction shows a germline mismatch at one end, possibly a read error. This chain uses TRBV12-3 or TRBV12-4 with TRBJ2-5, with D perhaps TRBD1 or TRBD2 (5 bases each). CDR3 length: 17 amino acids. The CDR3 reads CASSFRQLRGGGETQNF. The CDR3 DNA sequence: TGTGCCAGCAGTTTTCGACAGTTGAGGGGCGGCGGAGAGACCCAAAACTTC.